This T cell receptor beta chain was found in a study of shared clonotypes between healthy human individuals. In the case of this clone: Its specificity is unknown. This same CDR3 is encoded by further DNA sequences in the sample.

Study-wide findings and caveats: Clonotypes that were shared across several donors made up roughly 5.2% of naive CD4 clonotypes.

CDR1 is SEHNR, CDR2 FQNEAQ, per germline (reference sequence). This CDR3 contains 14 residues. The ends were cut back, 2 bases at V and 4 bases at J, with 8 bases in the middle. Method: immunoSEQ multiplex PCR; TCRdb's copy keeps in-frame clones and lacks some. The sample includes 2,500,000 or so clones, more than 80% of them seen just once. The origin of this receptor is a man younger than 35 in good health. The sample consisted of naive CD4+ T cells sorted from blood. The subset: CD45RA+ positively selected. V and J are TRBV7-9 and TRBJ1-4, with D perhaps TRBD1 (5 bases). CDR3 protein: CASSLLGGNEKLFF. The CDR3 DNA follows: TGTGCCAGCAGCTTACTTGGGGGTAATGAAAAACTGTTTTTT.